The 10 T cell receptor beta chains presented below share a single source sample, sequenced in a study of cytomegalovirus exposure and HLA in healthy donors. It was with 60 Vbeta and 13 Jbeta primers that the PCR ran. The protocol was immunoSEQ multiplex PCR, while the TCRdb copy is restricted to in-frame clones and leaves out a portion. Of around 150,000 clones listed, about 74% are singletons. Sequencing was carried out using PBMCs. The origin of the receptors is a woman aged 40 to 50 in good health and CMV-seronegative.

This clone was found a few times. The V and J genes are TRBV7-9 and TRBJ2-1; 7 bases map to TRBD2. This CDR3 has 16 residues. Germline lookup yields CDR1 SEHNR and CDR2 FQNEAQ (reference sequence). After removal of 2 bases from V and 5 bases from J, the junction contained 9 bases not matched to a gene. CDR3 in DNA: TGTGCCAGCAGCTTACCAAGAGCCGGGAGGCACAATGAGCAGTTCTTC. Translated: CASSLPRAGRHNEQFF.

The CDR3 protein is CASRGPQGAQPQHF. In DNA form, the CDR3 reads TGTGCCAGCAGGGGGCCACAGGGGGCCCAGCCCCAGCATTTT. The chain has TRBV28 and TRBJ1-5, with 9 bases that match TRBD1. Germline loops: CDR1 MDHEN, CDR2 SYDVKM. Trimming at V came to 6 bases and at J to 7 bases, leaving 7 bases not matched to a gene. The CDR3 is made up of 14 amino acids.

The rearrangement links TRBV28 to TRBJ2-7; TRBD2 matches 8 bases. The V gene end was trimmed by 7 bases and the J gene end by 1 base; junction bases not matched to a gene: 9. Germline CDR1 MDHEN, CDR2 SYDVKM. This CDR3 region has 15 residues. CDR3 region: CASIRAGAISYEQYF. CDR3 sequence (DNA): TGTGCCAGCATTCGAGCGGGGGCAATTTCCTACGAGCAGTACTTC. Full variable domain (missing parts from reference TRBV28 and TRBJ2-7): DVKVTQSSRYLVKRTGEKVFLECVQDMDHENMFWYRQDPGLGLRLIYFSYDVKMKEKGDIPEGYSVSREKKERFSLILESASTNQTSMYLCASIRAGAISYEQYFGPGTRLTVT.

In its sample, this clone was seen a few times. J is TRBJ1-6 and V is TRBV2, with 8 bases identical to TRBD1. Germline CDR1 reads SNHLY; CDR2 reads FYNNEI. V lost 4 bases and J lost 12; bases outside the gene matches: 11. The CDR3 has 15 amino acids. As DNA, the CDR3 is TGTGCCAGCAGTGCCAGGGGGCCGACGTCTATACCCCTCCACTTT. It encodes CASSARGPTSIPLHF.

The V and J genes are TRBV19 and TRBJ1-2, with D hard to call. CDR3 length: 15 amino acids. Germline CDR1 and CDR2: LNHDA and SQIVND (reference sequence). The V gene lost 5 bases and the J gene lost 4 bases, with 17 bases spanning the gap. The CDR3 loop is CASSRAGRGIYGYTF. The CDR3 nucleotides are TGTGCCAGTAGTCGAGCAGGCCGAGGGATCTATGGCTACACCTTC.

A word on this clone: The junction departs from germline at one end; a sequencing error may be responsible. This chain links TRBV5-4 with TRBJ2-2; TRBD2 matches 10 bases. Germline V gives CDR1 SGHNT, CDR2 YYREEE (reference sequence). The CDR3 is made up of 17 amino acids. CDR3 in amino acids: CASSSALAGVNIGELFF. The DNA for the CDR3 is TGTGCCAGCAGCTCCGCGCTAGCGGGAGTTAACATCGGGGAGCTGTTTTTT.

This chain connects TRBV7-2 to TRBJ2-5; TRBD1 might be the D (6 bases). Germline-derived CDR1 and CDR2 are SGHTA and FQGNSA. V lost 6 bases and J 13 bases, leaving 24 bases between the germline ends. The CDR3 runs 14 residues. DNA for the CDR3: TGTGCCAGCAGAGGTGGGGGCTCCCAGCAACTGTGGTACTTC. The encoded protein is CASRGGGSQQLWYF.

The chain combines TRBV5-1 with TRBJ2-7, with TRBD2 matching over 8 bases. CDR1 is SGHRS and CDR2 is YFSETQ in the germline V gene. The ends lost 5 bases at V and 2 bases at J; junction bases unmatched: 3. The CDR3 is 13 residues long. The CDR3 DNA sequence: TGCGCCAGCAGTAGGCGGGAGGCCTACGAGCAGTACTTC. Translating gives CASSRREAYEQYF.

This sequence joins TRBV18 and TRBJ1-1; no clear D. This CDR3 region has 15 residues. Germline CDR1 KGHSH, CDR2 LQKENI. With 6 bases removed from V and 2 bases from J, the gap between germline ends came to 16 bases. CDR3 DNA sequence: TGTGCCAGCTCCTCCCAACCCACAGTAAACACTGAAGCTTTCTTT. Residues: CASSSQPTVNTEAFF.

J is TRBJ1-1 and V is TRBV2, with D unresolved. The V and J ends lost 7 bases and 1 base respectively, with 7 bases between them. Germline lookup yields CDR1 SNHLY and CDR2 FYNNEI. CDR3 length: 12 amino acids. CDR3 amino acids: CASNNRNTEAFF. The CDR3 DNA sequence: TGTGCCAGCAATAACAGGAACACTGAAGCTTTCTTT.